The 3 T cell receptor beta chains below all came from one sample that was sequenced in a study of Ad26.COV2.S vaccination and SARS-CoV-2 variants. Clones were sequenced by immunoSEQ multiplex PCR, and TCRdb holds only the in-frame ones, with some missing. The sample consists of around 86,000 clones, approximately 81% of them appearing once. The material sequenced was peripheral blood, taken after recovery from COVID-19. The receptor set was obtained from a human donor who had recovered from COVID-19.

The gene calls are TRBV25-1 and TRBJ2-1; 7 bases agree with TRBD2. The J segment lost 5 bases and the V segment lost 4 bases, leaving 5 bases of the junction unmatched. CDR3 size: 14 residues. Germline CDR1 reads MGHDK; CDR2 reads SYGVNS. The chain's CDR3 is CASSVRGGHNEQFF. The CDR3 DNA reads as TGTGCCAGCAGTGTACGGGGAGGGCACAATGAGCAGTTCTTC.

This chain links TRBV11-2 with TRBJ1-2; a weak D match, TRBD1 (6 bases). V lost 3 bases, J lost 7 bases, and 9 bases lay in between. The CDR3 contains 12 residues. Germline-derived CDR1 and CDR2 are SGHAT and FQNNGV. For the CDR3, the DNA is TGTGCCAGCAGCTTGGGCAGGGGTGGCTACACCTTC. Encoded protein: CASSLGRGGYTF. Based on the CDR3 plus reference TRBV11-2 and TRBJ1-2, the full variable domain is EAGVAQSPRYKIIEKRQSVAFWCNPISGHATLYWYQQILGQGPKLLIQFQNNGVVDDSQLPKDRFSAERLKGVDSTLKIQPAKLEDSAVYLCASSLGRGGYTFGSGTRLTVV.

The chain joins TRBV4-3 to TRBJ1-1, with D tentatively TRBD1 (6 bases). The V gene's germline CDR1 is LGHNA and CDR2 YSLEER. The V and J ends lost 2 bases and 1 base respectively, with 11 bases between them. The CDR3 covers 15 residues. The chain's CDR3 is CASSQQSRGNTEAFF. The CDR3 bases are TGCGCCAGCAGCCAACAATCCAGGGGGAACACTGAAGCTTTCTTT.